Listed here are 26 T cell receptor beta chains from one sample, sequenced in a study of blood T cell repertoires in COVID-19. Profiling relied on immunoSEQ multiplex PCR, and the TCRdb table lists in-frame clones only, not all of them. The sample yields around 300,000 clones, about 90% seen once. Sequencing input: PBMCs or T cells enriched from blood (not recorded which). Receptors originate from a man aged 25-45 years who had recovered from COVID-19.

A few counts support this clone. The rearrangement links TRBV11-2 to TRBJ1-2; maybe TRBD1 (6 bases). Per the germline V gene, CDR1 is SGHAT and CDR2 is FQNNGV. The V end lost 4 bases, the J end lost 4 bases, and 13 bases lay between the germline ends. This CDR3 contains 14 residues. The CDR3 DNA reads TGTGCCAGCAGCTACACAGGGAGTATCTATGGCTACACCTTC. It specifies CASSYTGSIYGYTF.

The J gene is TRBJ2-2, the V gene TRBV3-1 (or the pseudogene TRBV3-2), with 8 nucleotides matching TRBD2. The V and J ends lost 3 bases and 2 bases, in that order; junction bases with no gene match: 8. The CDR3 length is 17 residues. Germline CDR1 LGHDT, CDR2 YNNKEL (reference sequence). This CDR3 reads CASSHRSGGLNTGELFF. The CDR3 bases are TGTGCCAGCAGCCACCGGAGCGGGGGCCTTAACACCGGGGAGCTGTTTTTT.

In this sample, this clone turned up once. The chain employs TRBV24-1 and TRBJ2-3, with D uncertain. Germline CDR1 KGHDR, CDR2 SFDVKD. The CDR3 runs to 13 residues. V lost 3 bases and J 0 bases, leaving 3 bases between the germline ends. Written as DNA, the CDR3 is TGTGCCACCAGTGATCGGAGCACAGATACGCAGTATTTT. Translation gives CATSDRSTDTQYF.

The chain carries TRBV28 and TRBJ1-5; D ambiguous. Trimming took off 6 bases at V and 6 bases at J, with 9 bases between the two ends. Germline CDR1 and CDR2: MDHEN and SYDVKM. This CDR3 is built from 12 residues. The CDR3 sequence is CASSLGGQPQHF. The CDR3 DNA reads TGTGCCAGCAGCCTCGGCGGTCAGCCCCAGCATTTT.

The chain uses TRBV5-4 and TRBJ2-7; 8 bases map to TRBD1. CDR1 SGHNT and CDR2 YYREEE come from the germline V gene (reference sequence). Germline trimming cut 4 bases from V and 4 bases from J; bases unmatched to any gene: 13. The CDR3 is made up of 16 amino acids. The CDR3 is CASSITTGTGAYEQYF. As DNA, the CDR3 is TGTGCCAGCAGCATAACAACCGGGACAGGAGCGTACGAGCAGTACTTC.

This sequence joins TRBV24-1 and TRBJ1-2, with 11 bases identical to TRBD1. Unmatched junction bases numbered 5, after V lost 3 bases and J lost 0 bases. In germline, CDR1 is KGHDR, CDR2 SFDVKD. The CDR3 length is 17 residues. For the CDR3, the DNA is TGTGCCACCAGTGATCCGGGACAGGGGGACACTAACTATGGCTACACCTTC. It translates to CATSDPGQGDTNYGYTF.

This chain joins TRBV9 and TRBJ2-3; the match to TRBD2 covers 10 bases. V lost 0 bases and J lost 2; bases outside the gene matches: 18. The CDR3 covers 21 residues. Germline-derived CDR1 and CDR2 are SGDLS and YYNGEE. The DNA for the CDR3 is TGTGCCAGCAGCGTAGATTCCTATGTGGAGCGGGGGGGCCGGAACACAGATACGCAGTATTTT. As protein: CASSVDSYVERGGRNTDTQYF.

The chain recombines TRBV18 with TRBJ1-4, with 7 nucleotides matching TRBD1. The J segment lost 7 bases and the V segment lost 2 bases, leaving 4 bases of the junction unmatched. The germline V gene encodes CDR1 KGHSH and CDR2 LQKENI. CDR3 length: 14 residues. The CDR3 spells CASSPRDSFEKLFF. CDR3 nucleotide sequence: TGTGCCAGCTCACCAAGGGACAGCTTTGAAAAACTGTTTTTT.

DNA of the CDR3: TGTGCCATCAGTCCCCAGGTGGGGGCGGGCTACGAGCAGTACTTC. Amino acids: CAISPQVGAGYEQYF. J is TRBJ2-7 and V is TRBV10-3; maybe TRBD1 (6 bases). The V gene lost 5 bases and the J gene lost 3 bases, with 17 bases spanning the gap. CDR3 length equals 15 residues. CDR1 and CDR2 from the germline V gene are ENHRY and SYGVKD.

This chain connects TRBV9 to TRBJ2-5, with 11 positions matching TRBD2. Germline assignment: CDR1 SGDLS and CDR2 YYNGEE. The CDR3 sequence is 17 residues long. V lost 3 bases to trimming and J lost 5 bases; unmatched junction nucleotides: 12. DNA of the CDR3: TGTGCCAGCAGCGCCGGACTAGCGGGTCCAAGGGTGGAGACCCAGTACTTC. Translating gives CASSAGLAGPRVETQYF.

The chain carries TRBV11-3 and TRBJ2-2; D may be TRBD1 (5 bases). The CDR3 covers 14 residues. V gave up 5 bases and J gave up 7 bases, with 14 bases separating them. Germline-derived CDR1 and CDR2 are SGHNT and YENEEA. CDR3: CASSPVTGGGELFF. In nucleotides, the CDR3 is TGTGCCAGCAGCCCCGTTACAGGCGGCGGGGAGCTGTTTTTT.

The chain has TRBV7-5 and TRBJ2-7; the D call in the table, TRBD1, was not verified against the DNA. TRBV7-5 constitutes a pseudogene. The CDR3 runs to 16 residues. The CDR3 region is CVRSLPRSWTGHEQYF. For the CDR3, the DNA is TGTGTCAGAAGCTTACCGAGGTCCTGGACAGGGCATGAGCAGTACTTC.

The chain recombines TRBV2 with TRBJ1-1, with D uncertain. Per the germline V gene, CDR1 is SNHLY and CDR2 is FYNNEI. V lost 4 bases, J lost 0 bases, and 9 bases lay in between. The CDR3 length is 14 residues. CDR3 DNA: TGTGCCAGCAGTGGACACGGATTGAACACTGAAGCTTTCTTT. This gives the protein CASSGHGLNTEAFF. Together with reference TRBV2 and TRBJ1-1, the CDR3 gives the full variable domain: EPEVTQTPSHQVTQMGQEVILRCVPISNHLYFYWYRQILGQKVEFLVSFYNNEISEKSEIFDDQFSVERPDGSNFTLKIRSTKLEDSAMYFCASSGHGLNTEAFFGQGTRLTVV.

This clone was picked up one time. This sequence joins TRBV28 and TRBJ1-2, with TRBD1 as a possible D gene (6 bases). The germline V and J ends were trimmed by 8 bases and 5 bases, with 21 bases remaining between them. The germline V gene encodes CDR1 MDHEN and CDR2 SYDVKM. CDR3 length equals 15 residues. The DNA for the CDR3 is TGTGCCAGCGCTGGGGGTCTACAGGGCGGGTATGGCTACACCTTC. It codes for CASAGGLQGGYGYTF.

The V call is TRBV27, the J call TRBJ2-1; 12 nucleotides match TRBD2. The trim removed 6 bases at V and 6 bases at J, leaving 9 bases unmatched. Germline assignment: CDR1 MNHEY and CDR2 SMNVEV (reference sequence). This CDR3 contains 16 residues. CDR3 sequence (DNA): TGTGCCAGCAGGCGACTAGCGGGGGCCCCGGGCAATGAGCAGTTCTTC. Amino acid sequence: CASRRLAGAPGNEQFF.

The sample holds one count of this clone. Here the CDR3 DNA reads TGTGCCATCAGCGGACAGGGTCGCACCGGGGAGCTGTTTTTT. Its translation is CAISGQGRTGELFF. This chain uses TRBV10-3 with TRBJ2-2, with 8 bases identical to TRBD1. Unmatched junction bases numbered 4, after V lost 6 bases and J lost 4 bases. The length of the CDR3 is 14 residues. Per the germline V gene, CDR1 is ENHRY and CDR2 is SYGVKD.

The V and J genes are TRBV28 and TRBJ2-3; the match to TRBD1 covers 10 bases. Germline trimming cut 6 bases from V and 4 bases from J; bases unmatched to any gene: 10. Germline V gives CDR1 MDHEN, CDR2 SYDVKM. CDR3 size: 16 residues. The CDR3 coding sequence is TGTGCCAGCAGCCCGACCGGGACAGGGGTTGCAGATACGCAGTATTTT. It is translated as CASSPTGTGVADTQYF.

This clone was seen once. CDR3 residues: CASSQPQETQETQYF. In DNA, the CDR3 is TGTGCCAGCAGCCAGCCACAAGAAACACAAGAGACCCAGTACTTC. The chain carries TRBV3-1 (or the pseudogene TRBV3-2) and TRBJ2-5; D ambiguous. This CDR3 is built from 15 residues. The V gene lost 3 bases and the J gene lost 2 bases, with 13 bases spanning the gap. Looked up from germline, CDR1 is LGHDT and CDR2 is YNNKEL (reference sequence).

This chain joins TRBV7-2 and TRBJ2-1; a weak D match, TRBD2 (5 bases). The CDR3 consists of 13 residues. Trimming shortened V by 8 bases and J by 0 bases, and 8 bases separated the two germline ends. Germline assignment: CDR1 SGHTA and CDR2 FQGNSA. CDR3 in DNA: TGTGCCAGCCGGGGAAACTCCTACAATGAGCAGTTCTTC. This codes for CASRGNSYNEQFF.

V gene TRBV28 combines with J gene TRBJ2-1, with a possible D match to TRBD1 (6 bases). Trimming removed 2 bases at V and 1 base at J, with 9 bases between. CDR3 length equals 15 residues. CDR1 is MDHEN and CDR2 is SYDVKM in the germline V gene. CDR3 sequence: CASSLMGASYNEQFF. The CDR3 DNA reads TGTGCCAGCAGTTTAATGGGGGCTTCCTACAATGAGCAGTTCTTC.

CDR3: CASSHTGQGKNYGYTF. In DNA, the CDR3 is TGTGCCAGCAGCCACACAGGACAGGGGAAAAACTATGGCTACACCTTC. This chain joins TRBV3-1 (or the pseudogene TRBV3-2) and TRBJ1-2, with 9 nucleotides matching TRBD1. This CDR3 has 16 residues. Trimming took 3 bases from V and 2 from J; bases not matched to a gene: 7. The V gene's germline CDR1 is LGHDT and CDR2 YNNKEL (reference sequence).

The CDR3 reads CASSADSLDTEAFF. The CDR3 bases are TGTGCCAGCAGCGCGGACAGCCTGGACACTGAAGCTTTCTTT. The chain carries TRBV11-3 and TRBJ1-1, with a weak D call TRBD1 (6 bases). The CDR3 has 14 residues. V lost 5 bases and J lost 3, with 13 bases in between. Germline lookup yields CDR1 SGHNT and CDR2 YENEEA.

The chain has TRBV7-8 and TRBJ1-2, with 7 bases lining up with TRBD1. Losses at the gene ends were 5 bases for V and 4 bases for J; bases not matched to a gene: 7. CDR3 length equals 14 residues. Germline V gene lookup returns CDR1 SGHVS and CDR2 FQNEAQ. CDR3: CASSRDSGGYGYTF. Written as DNA, the CDR3 is TGTGCCAGCAGCAGAGATTCAGGGGGCTATGGCTACACCTTC.

The V call is TRBV5-1, the J call TRBJ1-1; 9 positions agree with TRBD1. The CDR3 has 16 residues. With V trimmed by 4 bases and J by 1 base, 8 bases remained unmatched. Germline assignment: CDR1 SGHRS and CDR2 YFSETQ. CDR3 bases: TGCGCCAGCAGCAGTACAGGGGGCAGGGGGAACACTGAAGCTTTCTTT. This translates into CASSSTGGRGNTEAFF.

The J gene is TRBJ2-7, the V gene TRBV5-6; D perhaps matches TRBD1 (6 bases). Germline V lookup: CDR1 SGHDT, CDR2 YYEEEE. Trimming cost V 3 bases and J 7 bases, with 14 bases left between them. The CDR3 is made up of 13 amino acids. The CDR3 nucleotides read TGTGCCAGCAGCTGGGGAATACAGGGTGAGCAGTACTTC. This codes for CASSWGIQGEQYF.

This chain joins TRBV5-4 and TRBJ2-5, with 16 bases that match TRBD2. Germline V gene data show CDR1 as SGHNT and CDR2 as YYREEE (reference sequence). The CDR3 consists of 17 residues. V lost 4 bases and J lost 4; bases outside the gene matches: 7. In nucleotides, the CDR3 is TGTGCCAGCAGCCCCGGGACTAGCGGGGGGGCCCCAGAGACCCAGTACTTC. Translation gives CASSPGTSGGAPETQYF.